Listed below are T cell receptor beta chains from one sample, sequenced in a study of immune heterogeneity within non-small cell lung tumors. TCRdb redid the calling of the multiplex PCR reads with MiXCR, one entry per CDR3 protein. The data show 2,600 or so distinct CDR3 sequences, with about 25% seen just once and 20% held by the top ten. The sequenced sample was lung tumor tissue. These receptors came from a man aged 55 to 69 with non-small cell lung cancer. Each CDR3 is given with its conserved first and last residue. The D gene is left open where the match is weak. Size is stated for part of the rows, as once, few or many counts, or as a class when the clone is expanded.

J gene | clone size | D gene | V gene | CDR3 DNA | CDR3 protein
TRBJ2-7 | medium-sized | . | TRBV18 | TGTGCCAGCTCACCACAGGACCCACCGAAGAGGTACGAGCAGTACTTC | CASSPQDPPKRYEQYF
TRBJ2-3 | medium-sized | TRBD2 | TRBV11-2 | TGTGCCAGCAGCTTAGAGATCCCCCGTAGCGGGTACCCAACAGATACGCAGTATTTT | CASSLEIPRSGYPTDTQYF
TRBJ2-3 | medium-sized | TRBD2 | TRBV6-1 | TGTGCCAGCAGTTTTTATAGCGGGCCCGCAGATACGCAGTATTTT | CASSFYSGPADTQYF
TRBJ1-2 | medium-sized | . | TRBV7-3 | TGTGCCAGCAGCTTAACGGGGGCGCGGCATGACGGCTACACCTTC | CASSLTGARHDGYTF
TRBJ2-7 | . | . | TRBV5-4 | TGTGCCAGCAGCTACTCGGGGGTACGCGAGCAGTACTTT | CASSYSGVREQYF
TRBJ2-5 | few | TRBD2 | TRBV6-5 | TGTGCCAGCAGTTACTCGGCTACTAGCGGGAGCGAGACCCAGTACTTC | CASSYSATSGSETQYF
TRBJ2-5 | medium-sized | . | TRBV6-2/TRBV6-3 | TGTGCCAGCAGTTACTCCAGGGAGACCCAGTACTTC | CASSYSRETQYF
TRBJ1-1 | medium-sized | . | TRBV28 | TGTGCCAGCAGTGTTTTCGGGGTGAACACTGAAGCTTTCTTT | CASSVFGVNTEAFF
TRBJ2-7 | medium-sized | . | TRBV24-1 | TGTGCCACCAGTGACACCGGGACTTATCCCTACGAGCAGTACTTC | CATSDTGTYPYEQYF
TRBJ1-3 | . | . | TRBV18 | TGTCCCAGCTCACCCGGGACGGTGGGAGACACCATATATTTT | CPSSPGTVGDTIYF
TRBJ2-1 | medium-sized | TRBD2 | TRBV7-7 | TGTGCTAGCAGCCCCGGACTAGCGGGATGGGGTGAGCAGTTCTTC | CASSPGLAGWGEQFF
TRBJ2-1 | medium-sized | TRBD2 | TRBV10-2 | TGCGCCAGCAGTGAGTCGATCTGGCGGGAGCGGAACAATGAGCAGTTCTTC | CASSESIWRERNNEQFF
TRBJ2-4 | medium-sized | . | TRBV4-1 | TGCGCCAGCAGCCAAGATTCGGAGGGGGCCAAAAACATTCAGTACTTC | CASSQDSEGAKNIQYF
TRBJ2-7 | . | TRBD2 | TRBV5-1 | TGCGCCAGCATCTTGTACGCTAGCGGGAGTGTATCCTACGAGCATTACTTC | CASILYASGSVSYEHYF
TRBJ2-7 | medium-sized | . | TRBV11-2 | TGTGCCAGCAGCTTAGATCCAGGATCCTACGAGCAGTACTTC | CASSLDPGSYEQYF
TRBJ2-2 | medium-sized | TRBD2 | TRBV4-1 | TGCGCCAGCAGCCATCTCTTTAGCGGGCGAGGCACCGGGGAGCTGTTTTTT | CASSHLFSGRGTGELFF